The 10 T cell receptor beta chains given below trace back to one sample, sequenced in a study of chemoradiotherapy in HPV16-positive cancers. Sequencing was performed with immunoSEQ multiplex PCR; in TCRdb, only in-frame clones are kept and a portion is missing. This table holds about 15,000 clones, 60% to 85% found once. Sampling was conducted from a patient who underwent chemoradiotherapy. Source of these receptors: a human donor with HPV-associated anogenital cancer.

This clone appeared once. This rearrangement joins TRBV30 to TRBJ1-1; D is ambiguous. Trimming took off 5 bases at V and 1 base at J, with 8 bases between the two ends. In germline, CDR1 is GTSNPN, CDR2 SVGIG (reference sequence). The CDR3 has 12 amino acids. CDR3 nucleotides: TGTGCCTGGCTTTTACAGAACACTGAAGCTTTCTTT. Protein sequence: CAWLLQNTEAFF.

This clone was seen a few times. As DNA, the CDR3 is TGTGCCAGCACCTCTTTTAGGACTACCTACGAGCAGTACTTC. It yields the protein CASTSFRTTYEQYF. This chain connects TRBV7-2 to TRBJ2-7; the D gene is possibly TRBD2 (6 bases). The germline gives CDR1 SGHTA, CDR2 FQGNSA. This CDR3 has 14 amino acids. Trimming took 7 bases from V and 2 from J, leaving 15 bases between them.

The chain carries TRBV5-5 and TRBJ2-1; 9 positions match TRBD2. The CDR3 consists of 16 residues. The V segment lost 1 base and the J segment 5 bases; nucleotides outside the gene matches: 7. From germline, CDR1 is SGHKS and CDR2 YYEKEE (reference sequence). CDR3 in amino acids: CASSLWGGGGHNEQFF. DNA for the CDR3: TGTGCCAGCAGCTTGTGGGGCGGGGGGGGTCACAATGAGCAGTTCTTC. Together with reference TRBV5-5 and TRBJ2-1, the CDR3 gives the full variable domain: DAGVTQSPTHLIKTRGQQVTLRCSPISGHKSVSWYQQVLGQGPQFIFQYYEKEERGRGNFPDRFSARQFPNYSSELNVNALLLGDSALYLCASSLWGGGGHNEQFFGPGTRLTVL.

V and J are TRBV5-4 and TRBJ2-5, with 10 bases lining up with TRBD2. The CDR3 is 15 residues long. The germline CDR1 and CDR2 sequences are SGHNT and YYREEE (reference sequence). The V segment lost 4 bases and the J segment 2 bases; nucleotides outside the gene matches: 5. The CDR3 DNA sequence: TGTGCCAGCAGCCTTAAACTAGCGGGGCAAGAGACCCAGTACTTC. Its protein product is CASSLKLAGQETQYF. Full variable domain (remainder filled in from reference TRBV5-4 and TRBJ2-5): ETGVTQSPTHLIKTRGQQVTLRCSSQSGHNTVSWYQQALGQGPQFIFQYYREEENGRGNFPPRFSGLQFPNYSSELNVNALELDDSALYLCASSLKLAGQETQYFGPGTRLLVL.

This clone appeared once. This sequence joins TRBV7-6 and TRBJ1-6; no clear D. Per germline, CDR1 SGHVS and CDR2 FNYEAQ. The ends were cut back, 4 bases at V and 0 bases at J, with 10 bases in the middle. The CDR3 covers 16 residues. The CDR3 sequence is CASSSDLNSYNSPLHF. Written as DNA, the CDR3 is TGTGCCAGCAGCTCAGACCTGAACTCCTATAATTCACCCCTCCACTTT.

The chain uses TRBV14 and TRBJ1-2, with TRBD1 as a possible D gene (6 bases). Per the germline V gene, CDR1 is SGHDN and CDR2 is FVKESK. Trimming removed 0 bases from V and 3 bases from J, with 11 bases in between. The CDR3 consists of 15 residues. CDR3 coding DNA: TGTGCCAGCAGCCAAGAAGGAGGGGGGTACTATGGCTACACCTTC. Translating gives CASSQEGGGYYGYTF.

This sequence joins TRBV7-2 and TRBJ1-5, with unresolved D. The CDR3 loop spans 13 amino acids. V was cut by 1 base and J by 5 bases, with 6 bases left in between. The germline CDR1 and CDR2 sequences are SGHTA and FQGNSA. The CDR3 sequence is CASSLGNYQPQHF. In DNA form, the CDR3 reads TGTGCCAGCAGCTTAGGTAATTATCAGCCCCAGCATTTT.

The rearrangement joins TRBV6-1 to TRBJ2-2; D is unresolved. The germline V gene encodes CDR1 MNHNS and CDR2 SASEGT. The CDR3 is 9 residues long. The CDR3 DNA sequence: TGTGCGCGCACCGGGGAGCTGTTTTTT. Translation: CARTGELFF.

V gene TRBV7-2 combines with J gene TRBJ2-3; 8 positions agree with TRBD2. The CDR3 has 16 residues. Losses at the gene ends were 2 bases for V and 2 bases for J; bases not matched to a gene: 6. Germline CDR1 reads SGHTA; CDR2 reads FQGNSA. DNA for the CDR3: TGTGCCAGCAGCTTAAATAGCGGGGTGTACACAGATACGCAGTATTTT. This codes for CASSLNSGVYTDTQYF. Filled out from reference TRBV7-2 and TRBJ2-3, the complete variable domain reads GAGVSQSPSNKVTEKGKDVELRCDPISGHTALYWYRQSLGQGLEFLIYFQGNSAPDKSGLPSDRFSAERTGGSVSTLTIQRTQQEDSAVYLCASSLNSGVYTDTQYFGPGTRLTVL.

V usage is TRBV29-1 and J usage is TRBJ1-1; 8 nucleotides line up with TRBD1. Germline CDR1 and CDR2: SQVTM and ANQGSEA. With 8 bases clipped from V and 7 bases from J, the junction kept 12 bases outside the gene matches. This CDR3 is 13 amino acids long. The CDR3 reads CSIAQGAFSEAFF. The CDR3 region has the DNA TGCAGCATTGCTCAGGGGGCGTTTAGTGAAGCTTTCTTT. Using reference TRBV29-1 and TRBJ1-1 for the parts outside the CDR3, the full variable domain is SAVISQKPSRDICQRGTSLTIQCQVDSQVTMMFWYRQQPGQSLTLIATANQGSEATYESGFVIDKFPISRPNLTFSTLTVSNMSPEDSSIYLCSIAQGAFSEAFFGQGTRLTVV.